These 19 T cell receptor beta chains originate from one sample sequenced in a study of blood T cell repertoires in COVID-19. Produced via immunoSEQ multiplex PCR; TCRdb's table is partial and in-frame only. The sample records about 120,000 clones, around 85% being singletons. What was sequenced was peripheral blood. Every receptor here comes from a man in his sixties with acute or convalescent COVID-19.

The chain joins TRBV7-3 to TRBJ2-1, with 7 bases lining up with TRBD2. Unmatched junction bases numbered 13, after V lost 5 bases and J lost 6 bases. There are 16 residues in the CDR3. Per the germline V gene, CDR1 is SGHTA and CDR2 is FQGTGA. The CDR3 bases are TGTGCCAGCAGCCTCACCGGGACGGGGGGTGCCAATGAGCAGTTCTTC. Translated, it gives CASSLTGTGGANEQFF.

The chain recombines TRBV28 with TRBJ1-5; TRBD1 aligns across 7 bases. The CDR3 extends over 14 amino acids. V dropped 5 bases and J dropped 7; count of bases not matched to a gene: 8. Germline-derived CDR1 and CDR2 are MDHEN and SYDVKM. CDR3 DNA sequence: TGTGCCAGCAGTCCATTATACAGGGGCCAGCCCCAGCATTTT. Protein: CASSPLYRGQPQHF.

The chain links TRBV5-8 to TRBJ2-3; 12 bases align to TRBD2. The CDR3 covers 16 residues. Unmatched junction bases numbered 2, after V lost 0 bases and J lost 3 bases. Germline V lookup: CDR1 SGHTS, CDR2 YDEGEE. Written as DNA, the CDR3 is TGTGCCAGCAGCTTGGGACTAGCGGGAGTTACAGATACGCAGTATTTT. Protein product: CASSLGLAGVTDTQYF.

This clone was recorded a few times. This chain uses TRBV2 with TRBJ2-2; 7 positions match TRBD1. The CDR3 sequence is 17 residues long. The V gene end was trimmed by 4 bases and the J gene end by 2 bases; junction bases not matched to a gene: 10. The germline V gene has CDR1 SNHLY and CDR2 FYNNEI. The CDR3 spells CASSGPLTGINTGELFF. The DNA of the CDR3 is TGTGCCAGCAGTGGACCTCTGACAGGGATCAACACCGGGGAGCTGTTTTTT. Drawing the rest from reference TRBV2 and TRBJ2-2, the complete variable domain is EPEVTQTPSHQVTQMGQEVILRCVPISNHLYFYWYRQILGQKVEFLVSFYNNEISEKSEIFDDQFSVERPDGSNFTLKIRSTKLEDSAMYFCASSGPLTGINTGELFFGEGSRLTVL.

V usage is TRBV6-5 and J usage is TRBJ1-3; perhaps TRBD1 as D (6 bases). Per germline, CDR1 MNHEY and CDR2 SVGAGI. V was pared by 2 bases and J by 7 bases, with 9 bases between. The CDR3 contains 13 residues. For the CDR3, the DNA is TGTGCCAGCAGTTACGACAGGAAGAACACCATATATTTT. It encodes CASSYDRKNTIYF.

The CDR3 protein is CASRSMWNTEAFF. The CDR3, as DNA: TGTGCCAGCCGTTCAATGTGGAACACTGAAGCTTTCTTT. The chain is built from TRBV28 and TRBJ1-1; D is ambiguous. Trimming took 8 bases from V and 1 from J, leaving 11 bases between them. Germline values: CDR1 MDHEN, CDR2 SYDVKM. The CDR3 totals 13 residues.

The CDR3 loop is CASSLDRGATNEKLFF. In DNA, the CDR3 is TGTGCCAGCAGCTTAGACAGGGGCGCAACTAATGAAAAACTGTTTTTT. The chain joins TRBV7-9 to TRBJ1-4; 7 nucleotides line up with TRBD1. The V gene's germline CDR1 is SEHNR and CDR2 FQNEAQ (reference sequence). V shed 1 base, J shed 0 bases, and the junction held 2 bases outside the gene matches. The CDR3 extends over 16 amino acids.

CDR3 coding DNA: TGTGCCTGGAGTGCCGGGGGTGGTTCACCCCTCCACTTT. The encoded protein is CAWSAGGGSPLHF. The chain couples TRBV30 to TRBJ1-6; D is perhaps TRBD1 (5 bases). CDR1 and CDR2 from the germline V gene are GTSNPN and SVGIG (reference sequence). V gave up 1 base and J gave up 9 bases, with 10 bases separating them. This CDR3 spans 13 amino acids.

The rearrangement links TRBV5-4 to TRBJ2-7; D is perhaps TRBD2 (6 bases). The CDR3 covers 16 residues. Per germline, CDR1 SGHNT and CDR2 YYREEE (reference sequence). V shed 1 base and J shed 1 base, with 15 bases lying between them. CDR3 DNA: TGTGCCAGCAGCTTGCGGGCCGCTAGCGTTTCCTACGAGCAGTACTTC. Amino acid sequence: CASSLRAASVSYEQYF.

CDR3 amino acids: CASSEGQGHGYGYTF. CDR3 nucleotides: TGTGCCAGCAGTGAAGGGCAGGGGCACGGCTATGGCTACACCTTC. This chain uses TRBV25-1 with TRBJ1-2, with D perhaps matching TRBD1 (6 bases). The CDR3 runs 15 residues. The V end lost 2 bases, the J end lost 4 bases, and 14 bases lay between the germline ends. Germline V gives CDR1 MGHDK, CDR2 SYGVNS.

The V and J genes are TRBV5-4 and TRBJ2-1, with 10 bases identical to TRBD1. V was clipped by 6 bases and J by 9 bases; unmatched bases: 12. The CDR3 sequence is 15 residues long. Germline values: CDR1 SGHNT, CDR2 YYREEE (reference sequence). CDR3 nucleotide sequence: TGTGCCAGCACCTCCGGGAGACAGGGGGCAAGTGAGCAGTTCTTC. Translated, it gives CASTSGRQGASEQFF.

In DNA form, the CDR3 reads TGTGCCAGCAGCGGGATACAGGGGGCGAGTTCACCCCTCCACTTT. Translation: CASSGIQGASSPLHF. The rearrangement uses TRBV9 and TRBJ1-6, with 9 bases lining up with TRBD1. The CDR3 consists of 15 residues. V shed 3 bases, J shed 9 bases, and the junction held 7 bases outside the gene matches. In germline, CDR1 is SGDLS, CDR2 YYNGEE.

The genes are TRBV7-3 and TRBJ2-3; D might be TRBD1 (6 bases). The CDR3 has 13 amino acids. The germline V and J ends were trimmed by 7 bases and 2 bases, with 10 bases remaining between them. Germline values: CDR1 SGHTA, CDR2 FQGTGA. CDR3 loop: CASIRTDTDTQYF. CDR3 in DNA: TGTGCCAGCATTCGGACAGACACAGATACGCAGTATTTT. Filled out from reference TRBV7-3 and TRBJ2-3, the complete variable domain reads GAGVSQTPSNKVTEKGKYVELRCDPISGHTALYWYRQSLGQGPEFLIYFQGTGAADDSGLPNDRFFAVRPEGSVSTLKIQRTERGDSAVYLCASIRTDTDTQYFGPGTRLTVL.

The chain employs TRBV27 and TRBJ2-1; tentative D call: TRBD1 (5 bases). The CDR3 loop spans 12 amino acids. The germline CDR1 and CDR2 sequences are MNHEY and SMNVEV (reference sequence). V was clipped by 2 bases and J by 7 bases, with 6 bases between them. CDR3 in DNA: TGTGCCAGCAGTTTAAAGGGGAATGAGCAGTTCTTC. This gives the protein CASSLKGNEQFF.

V usage is TRBV4-2 and J usage is TRBJ1-2; D possibly corresponds to TRBD1 (5 bases). V was trimmed by 0 bases and J by 7 bases, leaving 15 bases between them. There are 15 residues in the CDR3. Looked up from germline, CDR1 is LGHNA and CDR2 is YNFKEQ. The CDR3 DNA sequence: TGTGCCAGCAGCCAAGATCGTACCGGGGGACGTGGCTACACCTTC. Its protein is CASSQDRTGGRGYTF.

The chain couples TRBV5-5 to TRBJ2-5; 9 positions match TRBD1. The V gene's germline CDR1 is SGHKS and CDR2 YYEKEE (reference sequence). With V trimmed by 4 bases and J by 7 bases, 14 bases remained unmatched. The CDR3 sequence is 16 residues long. This CDR3 reads CASSAPGTGFWRTQYF. The CDR3 region has the DNA TGTGCCAGCAGCGCCCCCGGGACAGGGTTTTGGCGGACCCAGTACTTC.

The chain has TRBV6-2 or TRBV6-3 and TRBJ1-2; no clear D. V lost 5 bases to trimming and J lost 0 bases, with 7 bases between them. CDR1 and CDR2 (germline): MNHEY, SVGEGT. The CDR3 has 13 amino acids. The CDR3 loop is CASSLRANYGYTF. The CDR3, as DNA: TGTGCCAGCAGTCTCCGAGCTAACTATGGCTACACCTTC.

The chain carries TRBV7-3 and TRBJ2-3, with a weak D call TRBD1 (6 bases). With 5 bases removed from V and 0 bases from J, the gap between germline ends came to 9 bases. The CDR3 is 14 residues long. Germline V gene lookup returns CDR1 SGHTA and CDR2 FQGTGA. The CDR3 reads CASSRGGSTDTQYF. As DNA, the CDR3 is TGTGCCAGCAGCCGAGGGGGTAGCACAGATACGCAGTATTTT. Full variable domain (missing parts from reference TRBV7-3 and TRBJ2-3): GAGVSQTPSNKVTEKGKYVELRCDPISGHTALYWYRQSLGQGPEFLIYFQGTGAADDSGLPNDRFFAVRPEGSVSTLKIQRTERGDSAVYLCASSRGGSTDTQYFGPGTRLTVL.

The rearrangement joins TRBV7-9 to TRBJ2-7; D remains ambiguous. Germline V gene sequence: CDR1 SEHNR, CDR2 FQNEAQ (reference sequence). This CDR3 contains 13 residues. V was trimmed by 8 bases and J by 2 bases, leaving 13 bases between them. The CDR3 sequence is CASSPPYTYEQYF. CDR3 sequence (DNA): TGTGCCAGCTCCCCCCCCTATACCTACGAGCAGTACTTC. Full variable domain (remainder filled in from reference TRBV7-9 and TRBJ2-7): DTGVSQNPRHKITKRGQNVTFRCDPISEHNRLYWYRQTLGQGPEFLTYFQNEAQLEKSRLLSDRFSAERPKGSFSTLEIQRTEQGDSAMYLCASSPPYTYEQYFGPGTRLTVT.